The 10 T cell receptor beta chains presented below share a single source sample, sequenced in a study of T and B cells in COVID-19 patients. TRB was amplified from about 250-500 ng of blood genomic DNA. TRB rearrangements were amplified by multiplex PCR with BIOMED2 TRB-A/B primers. From the multiplex PCR reads, TCRdb called clonotypes with MiXCR, one entry per CDR3 protein. The profile shows around 6,400 distinct CDR3 sequences, roughly 26% of them singletons. Sequenced: blood. These receptors originate from a human donor with active COVID-19.

The rearrangement links TRBV20-1 to TRBJ1-5, with 8 bases that match TRBD1. With V trimmed by 1 base and J by 6 bases, 8 bases remained unmatched. This CDR3 is 15 amino acids long. Germline V CDR1 and CDR2: DFQATT, SNEGSKA (reference sequence). This chain's CDR3 is CSARGGQGSGQPQHF. CDR3 nucleotides: TGCAGTGCTAGAGGCGGACAGGGCTCTGGTCAGCCCCAGCATTTT.

The chain couples TRBV5-1 to TRBJ2-3; D is perhaps TRBD1 (6 bases). V lost 0 bases to trimming and J lost 3 bases, with 8 bases between them. This CDR3 contains 14 residues. Germline CDR1 is SGHRS and CDR2 is YFSETQ. CDR3 sequence reads: CASSLGGLTDTQYF. The CDR3 bases are TGCGCCAGCAGCTTGGGGGGGCTGACAGATACGCAGTATTTT.

The rearrangement uses TRBV28 and TRBJ2-3; D is perhaps TRBD1 or TRBD2 (5 bases each). This CDR3 has 16 amino acids. Trimming removed 3 bases at V and 0 bases at J, with 13 bases between. Germline V gene data show CDR1 as MDHEN and CDR2 as SYDVKM. The CDR3 coding sequence is TGTGCCAGCAGTTTCTGGGGGTCTACTAGCACAGATACGCAGTATTTT. Protein sequence: CASSFWGSTSTDTQYF.

The chain uses TRBV7-6 and TRBJ1-1; D is ambiguous. CDR1 is SGHVS and CDR2 is FNYEAQ in the germline V gene. The CDR3 contains 14 residues. Trimming cost V 7 bases and J 3 bases, with 15 bases left between them. CDR3 in amino acids: CASTPGLGYTEAFF. CDR3 DNA sequence: TGTGCCAGCACCCCCGGGCTGGGGTACACTGAAGCTTTCTTT.

By frequency in the sample, this clonotype is medium-sized. J is TRBJ2-2 and V is TRBV5-4, with TRBD2 matching over 8 bases. CDR1 and CDR2 from the germline V gene are SGHNT and YYREEE (reference sequence). The CDR3 runs 17 residues. J was trimmed by 0 bases and V by 0 bases; bases with no gene match: 4. Here the CDR3 reads CASSLAPGGANTGELFF. CDR3 bases: TGTGCCAGCAGCTTGGCCCCGGGGGGGGCGAACACCGGGGAGCTGTTTTTT.

In this sample, this clonotype is medium-sized (0.01 to 0.1%). The CDR3 DNA reads TGTGCCAGCTGTGCGGGACAGGGGGCGCCTGGCTACACCTTC. It specifies CASCAGQGAPGYTF. The chain carries TRBV5-6 and TRBJ1-2, with 12 bases identical to TRBD1. Germline V lookup: CDR1 SGHDT, CDR2 YYEEEE. The CDR3 totals 14 residues. V gave up 7 bases and J gave up 7 bases; unmatched junction bases: 8. Variable domain in full (rest from reference TRBV5-6 and TRBJ1-2): DAGVTQSPTHLIKTRGQQVTLRCSPKSGHDTVSWYQQALGQGPQFIFQYYEEEERQRGNFPDRFSGHQFPNYSSELNVNALLLGDSALYLCASCAGQGAPGYTFGSGTRLTVV.

This clonotype was found once. The chain uses TRBV20-1 and TRBJ1-1, with D unclear. The V and J ends lost 4 bases and 3 bases respectively, with 12 bases between them. The CDR3 is 13 amino acids. Germline assignment: CDR1 DFQATT and CDR2 SNEGSKA (reference sequence). The CDR3 loop reads CSAKEVEDTEAFF. CDR3 DNA sequence: TGCAGTGCTAAAGAGGTGGAGGACACTGAAGCTTTCTTT.

The chain couples TRBV11-2 to TRBJ1-6; D perhaps matches TRBD1 (6 bases). CDR3 size: 14 residues. Germline CDR1 is SGHAT and CDR2 is FQNNGV. V dropped 5 bases and J dropped 9 bases, with 14 bases sitting between them. Here the CDR3 reads CASSNPRGLSPLHF. CDR3 DNA: TGTGCCAGCAGCAATCCCCGGGGGCTTTCACCCCTCCACTTT. The whole variable domain, remainder taken from reference TRBV11-2 and TRBJ1-6, is EAGVAQSPRYKIIEKRQSVAFWCNPISGHATLYWYQQILGQGPKLLIQFQNNGVVDDSQLPKDRFSAERLKGVDSTLKIQPAKLEDSAVYLCASSNPRGLSPLHFGNGTRLTVT.

The gene calls are TRBV11-2 and TRBJ2-7; TRBD1 agrees at 7 bases. With V trimmed by 6 bases and J by 3 bases, 5 bases remained unmatched. The germline V gene has CDR1 SGHAT and CDR2 FQNNGV. The CDR3 totals 13 residues. The CDR3 spells CASSGQASYEQYF. CDR3 sequence (DNA): TGTGCCAGCAGTGGACAGGCCAGCTACGAGCAGTACTTC.

The chain couples TRBV5-1 to TRBJ2-2; D assignment may be TRBD1 or TRBD2 (5 bases each). The CDR3 covers 15 residues. The ends were cut back, 4 bases at V and 1 base at J, with 11 bases in the middle. From germline, CDR1 is SGHRS and CDR2 YFSETQ. The CDR3 is CASSAGTGNTGELFF. Here the CDR3 DNA reads TGCGCCAGCAGCGCTGGGACCGGGAACACCGGGGAGCTGTTTTTT.